A single sample is the source of the 9 T cell receptor beta chains below, sequenced in a study of cytomegalovirus exposure and HLA in healthy donors. This PCR relied on a set of 60 Vbeta primers and 13 Jbeta primers. Sequencing used immunoSEQ multiplex PCR; TCRdb keeps in-frame clones, though not all of them. The listing contains around 60,000 clones. The sequencing sample was made of PBMCs. These receptors came from a man aged 25 to 40 in good health and CMV-seropositive.

In regard to this clone: One end of the junction varies from germline; a read error may be responsible. Distinct nucleotide sequences in the sample also encode this CDR3. V and J are TRBV7-3 and TRBJ1-1; D gene uncertain. The germline V gene encodes CDR1 SGHTA and CDR2 FQGTGA. This CDR3 comprises 10 residues. The CDR3 loop reads CASTLEGAFF. Written as DNA, the CDR3 is TGTGCAAGCACCCTTGAGGGAGCTTTCTTT.

Note on this clone: Compared with germline, one end of the junction differs, possibly owing to a read error. The V call is TRBV14, the J call TRBJ2-1, with D unclear. In germline, CDR1 is SGHDN, CDR2 FVKESK. The CDR3 is made up of 16 amino acids. The CDR3 coding sequence is TGTGCCAGCAGCCATCTGTCACAGAGCTCCGACAATGAGCAGTTCTTC. Encoded protein: CASSHLSQSSDNEQFF.

This chain links TRBV14 with TRBJ1-2; D may be TRBD1 (6 bases). Trimming removed 4 bases from V and 5 bases from J, with 14 bases in between. Germline loops: CDR1 SGHDN, CDR2 FVKESK. The CDR3 has 14 amino acids. The CDR3 here is CASSLGQRPYGYTF. CDR3 nucleotides: TGTGCCAGCAGCCTAGGACAGCGACCTTATGGCTACACCTTC.

J is TRBJ2-1 and V is TRBV30; D is ambiguous. This CDR3 has 12 residues. The V end was cut by 2 bases, the J end by 2 bases, with 4 bases between. Per germline, CDR1 GTSNPN and CDR2 SVGIG (reference sequence). The CDR3 DNA reads TGTGCCTGGAGTCGGGCCTACAATGAGCAGTTCTTC. This sequence encodes CAWSRAYNEQFF. Variable domain in full (rest from reference TRBV30 and TRBJ2-1): SQTIHQWPATLVQPVGSPLSLECTVEGTSNPNLYWYRQAAGRGLQLLFYSVGIGQISSEVPQNLSASRPQDRQFILSSKKLLLSDSGFYLCAWSRAYNEQFFGPGTRLTVL.

The chain recombines TRBV9 with TRBJ2-2, with D tentatively TRBD1 (6 bases). Germline CDR1 SGDLS, CDR2 YYNGEE. The CDR3 has 15 residues. The ends were cut back, 4 bases at V and 7 bases at J, with 17 bases in the middle. The CDR3 DNA is TGTGCCAGCAGCAGAACCACAGGGAAAGACGGGGAGCTGTTTTTT. It specifies CASSRTTGKDGELFF.

The V gene is TRBV7-9, the J gene TRBJ2-5; 10 positions match TRBD1. The J call is in doubt because the DNA end fits TRBJ2-7 better. The V gene's germline CDR1 is SEHNR and CDR2 FQNEAQ (reference sequence). This CDR3 has 14 amino acids. The CDR3 nucleotides read TGTGCCAGCAGCTCCGGGACAGGGGACTACGAGCAGTACTTC. Translated, it gives CASSSGTGDYEQYF.

The chain joins TRBV5-3 to TRBJ2-1, with a possible D match to TRBD2 (6 bases). TRBV5-3 is labeled an ORF, and its function is uncertain. There are 16 residues in the CDR3. The V gene lost 2 bases and the J gene lost 5 bases, with 17 bases spanning the gap. This CDR3 is CARSLTSTLSDNEQFF. The CDR3 DNA reads TGTGCCAGAAGCTTAACTAGCACTTTGTCCGACAATGAGCAGTTCTTC.

The chain has TRBV7-9 and TRBJ2-7, with D perhaps matching TRBD1 (6 bases). Germline V lookup: CDR1 SEHNR, CDR2 FQNEAQ (reference sequence). With 4 bases removed from V and 5 bases from J, the gap between germline ends came to 9 bases. The CDR3 has 12 amino acids. CDR3 sequence: CASSSRQDEQYF. DNA of the CDR3: TGTGCCAGCAGCTCGAGACAGGACGAGCAGTACTTC.

For the CDR3, the DNA is TGTGCCAGCAGTGAAGAAAGGGGCGACGCTTTCTTT. Its protein is CASSEERGDAFF. The chain joins TRBV6-1 to TRBJ1-1; weak D call: TRBD1 (5 bases). The CDR3 extends over 12 amino acids. Germline assignment: CDR1 MNHNS and CDR2 SASEGT. Trimming pared 1 base from V and 11 bases from J, leaving 11 bases between.